This TCR beta chain derives from a study of vaccination and CD4 T cells after COVID-19. Study context: The interval from dose two to post-vaccine sampling had a median of approximately 70 days, and it ranged from 14 to 241.

The treatment is: roughly 10-day PBMC culture with coronavirus spike peptide pools or control peptides (ViraFEST assay). Investigators obtained the unexposed donor's CD4+ T cells before the COVID-19 pandemic (2011-2018). This CDR3 region has 16 residues. Deletions cut 1 base from V and 0 bases from J, with 11 bases between. Per the germline V gene, CDR1 is LGHNA and CDR2 is YNFKEQ. The study sequenced cultured CD4+ T cell DNA using the Oncomine TCR Beta short-read assay. Investigators isolated genomic DNA from cultured CD4+ T cells. One entry per CDR3 protein results from TCRdb running MiXCR on the PCR reads. The sample records about 2,600 distinct CDR3 sequences, just under 40% being singletons. This clonotype was counted a few times. Antigen specificity is unknown.

This TCR derives from a human donor in good health. Sequenced material: CD4+ T cells from blood, cultured in vitro. V gene TRBV4-2 combines with J gene TRBJ2-3; perhaps TRBD2 as D (7 bases). As DNA, the CDR3 is TGTGCCAGCAGCCAAGCAAGCGGGACAAGCACAGATACGCAGTATTTT. It codes for CASSQASGTSTDTQYF.